This is a list of T cell receptor beta chains from one sample in a study of control samples from healthy donors and cancer patients. The data were produced by immunoSEQ multiplex PCR, yet TCRdb's version contains in-frame clones alone and is incomplete. The sample has around 100,000 clones, more than 75% seen once. Source material: blood. These receptors were taken from a woman aged 50 to 60 in good health. Both conserved end residues are part of each CDR3. The order of the fields is V gene, J gene, clone size, D gene, CDR3 length, CDR3 DNA, CDR3 protein. D genes are given only for firm matches. Not every row has a clone size; where given, it reads once, few, many or a size class.

TRBV10-3,TRBJ2-7,-,TRBD2,15,TGTGCCATCAGCTTTACTAGCGGGGGGACCTACGAGCAGTACTTC,CAISFTSGGTYEQYF
TRBV30,TRBJ1-1,-,-,11,TGTGCCTGGAGTTACGGGGGGCAAGCTTTCTTT,CAWSYGGQAFF
TRBV19,TRBJ1-2,-,TRBD1,15,TGTGCCAGTAGCAGCGGGACAGGGGGGTTCTATGGCTACACCTTC,CASSSGTGGFYGYTF
TRBV29-1,TRBJ2-3,-,TRBD1,17,TGCAGCGTTGAAGATCCCCTGACAGGGGAAGGGACAGATACGCAGTATTTT,CSVEDPLTGEGTDTQYF
TRBV29-1,TRBJ2-3,-,-,14,TGCAGCGTTGAGCGGGCGGTTTCCACAGATACGCAGTATTTT,CSVERAVSTDTQYF
TRBV4-3,TRBJ2-6,-,-,18,TGCGCCAGCAGCCAAGATCCGGGACGATCCTCTGGGGCCAACGTCCTGACTTTC,CASSQDPGRSSGANVLTF
TRBV6-5,TRBJ1-1,-,-,13,TGTGCCAGCGGGATAACGGGTGGGACTGAAGCTTTCTTT,CASGITGGTEAFF
TRBV3-1/TRBV3-2,TRBJ1-5,-,TRBD1,15,TGTGCCAGCAGCTCCGGGACAGGGGTGAATCAGCCCCAGCATTTT,CASSSGTGVNQPQHF
TRBV30,TRBJ1-1,-,-,14,TGTGCCTGGAGTGTACAGAGACTTAACACTGAAGCTTTCTTT,CAWSVQRLNTEAFF
TRBV30,TRBJ1-4,once,-,15,TGTGCCTGGAGTGTCCGGACCGGAACCAATGAAAAACTGTTTTTT,CAWSVRTGTNEKLFF
TRBV3-1/TRBV3-2,TRBJ1-5,-,-,14,TGTGCCAGCAGCCAAGAACAGGGATGGCAGCCCCAGCATTTT,CASSQEQGWQPQHF
TRBV7-9,TRBJ1-1,-,-,13,TGTGCCAGCAGCTTAGCTTTCTGGACTGAAGCTTTCTTT,CASSLAFWTEAFF
TRBV6-1,TRBJ1-2,-,-,14,TGTGCCAGCAGTGACCCCGGGGGGGCGAAGGGCTACACCTTC,CASSDPGGAKGYTF
TRBV11-2,TRBJ1-6,-,TRBD1,15,TGTGCCAGCAGCTTAAACAGGGGGCGGGGTTCACCCCTCCACTTT,CASSLNRGRGSPLHF
TRBV9,TRBJ2-2,-,-,13,TGTGCCAGCAGCGTAGAGGGCACCGGGGAGCTGTTTTTT,CASSVEGTGELFF
TRBV20-1,TRBJ1-3,-,-,12,TGCAGTGCTAGTGCGGGCGGAAACACCATATATTTT,CSASAGGNTIYF
TRBV30,TRBJ1-5,-,-,15,TGTGCCTGGAGTCCACTCCGGGAACCGGGGGAGCCCCAGCATTTT,CAWSPLREPGEPQHF
TRBV4-3,TRBJ2-2,-,TRBD2,18,TGCGCCAGCAGCCAAACTGGCGGGGGGACAAAAAACACCGGGGAGCTGTTTTTT,CASSQTGGGTKNTGELFF
TRBV6-4,TRBJ1-2,medium-sized,-,14,TGTGCCAGCAGTGACTCAGGAGACAGCGCTGGCTACACCTTC,CASSDSGDSAGYTF
TRBV12-5,TRBJ2-7,-,-,15,TGTGCTAGTGGTTTCTGGCCCACGGGGACCTACGAGCAGTATTTC,CASGFWPTGTYEQYF
TRBV27,TRBJ1-2,-,-,13,TGTGCCAGCAGTGGGGAGAGCGACTATGGCTACACCTTC,CASSGESDYGYTF
TRBV4-1,TRBJ2-1,-,-,17,TGCGCCAGCAGCCAAGAAGCACCGCAGATTTCCTACAATGAGCAGTTCTTC,CASSQEAPQISYNEQFF
TRBV6-1,TRBJ2-5,-,TRBD1,15,TGTGCCAGCAGTGAAGGAGGGACAGCTAAAGAGACCCAGTACTTC,CASSEGGTAKETQYF
TRBV4-1,TRBJ2-1,-,TRBD2,17,TGCGCCAGCAGCCAAGTAGGACTAGCGGGAGCCTGGGATGAGCAGTTCTTC,CASSQVGLAGAWDEQFF
TRBV2,TRBJ2-1,-,-,15,TGTGCCAGCAGTGACTTCGGGGGGCTGGCGGATGAGCAGTTCTTC,CASSDFGGLADEQFF
TRBV19,TRBJ2-5,-,TRBD1,15,TGTGCCAGTAGTATAGTCCCAGGGGGTAAAGAGACCCAGTACTTC,CASSIVPGGKETQYF
TRBV6-5,TRBJ2-2,-,TRBD1,16,TGTGCCAGCAGTTACTCAGGGACAGTTATGACCGGGGAGCTGTTTTTT,CASSYSGTVMTGELFF
TRBV7-9,TRBJ2-2,-,-,11,TGTGCCAGCAGTCTTACCGGGGAGCTGTTTTTT,CASSLTGELFF
TRBV5-1,TRBJ2-2,-,TRBD2,14,TGCGCCAGCAGCTTACTAGCGGGACACGGGGAGCTGTTTTTT,CASSLLAGHGELFF
TRBV3-1/TRBV3-2,TRBJ2-3,once,TRBD2,13,TGTGCCAGCAGTCTGGGACTAGCGCATACGCAGTATTTT,CASSLGLAHTQYF
TRBV2,TRBJ1-6,-,TRBD1,17,TGTGCCAGCAGTGGACAGGGGGCTAGGTCCTATAATTCACCCCTCCACTTT,CASSGQGARSYNSPLHF
TRBV11-3,TRBJ2-3,-,-,16,TGTGCCAGCAGCTTACCGGGCCTCGGCCCCACAGATACGCAGTATTTT,CASSLPGLGPTDTQYF
TRBV29-1,TRBJ1-2,-,TRBD1,16,TGCAGCGTCCGAAGACTTACAGGGGGCCGGGGGGATGGCTACACCTTC,CSVRRLTGGRGDGYTF
TRBV9,TRBJ2-7,-,TRBD2,13,TGTGCCAGCAGCTTTGCGGGGGGCCACGAGCAGTACTTC,CASSFAGGHEQYF
TRBV7-3,TRBJ1-1,-,-,14,TGTGCCAGCAGCTTGGGATCAACGGGGACTGAAGCTTTCTTT,CASSLGSTGTEAFF
TRBV14,TRBJ2-4,-,-,14,TGTGCCAGCAGCCAAGATACCGGAAAAAACATTCAGTACTTC,CASSQDTGKNIQYF
TRBV6-4,TRBJ2-5,-,TRBD2,15,TGTGCCAGCAGTCAGCTAGCGGGAGGGTCGGAGACCCAGTACTTC,CASSQLAGGSETQYF
TRBV14,TRBJ1-1,-,-,13,TGTGCCAGCAGCCCCGGGCGGTACACTGAAGCTTTCTTT,CASSPGRYTEAFF
TRBV6-2/TRBV6-3,TRBJ2-3,-,TRBD2,17,TGTGCCAGCAGTTGGGGGACTAGCGGGAGAAGAGGGGATACGCAGTATTTT,CASSWGTSGRRGDTQYF
TRBV11-2,TRBJ1-1,-,TRBD1,16,TGTGCCAGCAGCTTACCCCAGGGGGGGGAGAACACTGAAGCTTTCTTT,CASSLPQGGENTEAFF
TRBV4-3,TRBJ1-2,-,-,14,TGCGCCAGCAGCCAAGATGCCTCTCACTATGGCTACACCTTC,CASSQDASHYGYTF
TRBV9,TRBJ1-3,-,-,12,TGTGCCAGCAGCTCTCATGGAAACACCATATATTTT,CASSSHGNTIYF
TRBV2,TRBJ1-1,-,-,14,TGTGCCAGCAGTGATTCCCAAATAAACACTGAAGCTTTCTTT,CASSDSQINTEAFF
TRBV18,TRBJ2-3,-,-,17,TGTGCCAGCTCACCACTTTCGGCGGGGCCGGTCACAGATACGCAGTATTTT,CASSPLSAGPVTDTQYF
TRBV7-9,TRBJ1-3,-,-,15,TGTGCCAGCAGCTTAGGGGACCTCTCTGGAAACACCATATATTTT,CASSLGDLSGNTIYF